Listed here are 4 T cell receptor beta chains from one sample, sequenced in a study of blood T cell repertoires in COVID-19. Sequencing was performed with immunoSEQ multiplex PCR; in TCRdb, only in-frame clones are kept and a portion is missing. Of over 90,000 clones in the sample, about 88% were seen once. The sequencing input was peripheral blood. The receptors here all came from a man aged 80 or over with acute or convalescent COVID-19.

This clone has just one count. The chain couples TRBV15 to TRBJ2-7, with D tentatively TRBD2 (5 bases). The germline V gene encodes CDR1 LNHNV and CDR2 YYDKDF (reference sequence). The CDR3 sequence is 15 residues long. With 0 bases removed from V and 0 bases from J, the gap between germline ends came to 9 bases. In DNA form, the CDR3 reads TGTGCCACCAGCAGAGATGGAGGCCCCTCCTACGAGCAGTACTTC. It is translated as CATSRDGGPSYEQYF. The whole variable domain, remainder taken from reference TRBV15 and TRBJ2-7, is DAMVIQNPRYQVTQFGKPVTLSCSQTLNHNVMYWYQQKSSQAPKLLFHYYDKDFNNEADTPDNFQSRRPNTSFCFLDIRSPGLGDTAMYLCATSRDGGPSYEQYFGPGTRLTVT.

The chain employs TRBV5-4 and TRBJ1-2, with TRBD1 matching over 7 bases. The CDR3 contains 12 residues. Looked up from germline, CDR1 is SGHNT and CDR2 is YYREEE (reference sequence). Trimming at V came to 5 bases and at J to 8 bases, leaving 6 bases not matched to a gene. CDR3 protein: CASREGAFGYTF. The DNA for the CDR3 is TGTGCCAGCAGGGAGGGGGCGTTCGGCTACACCTTC.

This clone has just one count. The genes are TRBV14 and TRBJ2-7, with D perhaps matching TRBD2 (6 bases). Trimming shortened V by 1 base and J by 7 bases, and 14 bases separated the two germline ends. This CDR3 has 14 amino acids. The V gene's germline CDR1 is SGHDN and CDR2 FVKESK. Here the CDR3 DNA reads TGTGCCAGCAGCCAAGTATACGGGAGCGGTGAGCAGTACTTC. Translating it yields CASSQVYGSGEQYF.

This sequence joins TRBV6-5 and TRBJ2-7, with TRBD2 matching 8 bases. Germline CDR1 MNHEY, CDR2 SVGAGI. The CDR3 covers 14 residues. V was pared by 7 bases and J by 4 bases, with 9 bases of the junction left unmatched. CDR3: CASTREGYTYEQYF. CDR3 nucleotides: TGTGCCAGCACCCGGGAGGGCTACACATACGAGCAGTACTTC.